Listed below are T cell receptor beta chains from one sample, sequenced in a study of T cells after posttransplantation cyclophosphamide. Profiled with immunoSEQ multiplex PCR; TCRdb holds only in-frame clones, not every one. Listed for the sample are around 39,000 clones, none seen a single time. The sequencing sample was made of PBMCs. These receptors originate from a girl aged 5-17 years in good health, CMV-negative, and a related stem cell transplant donor. Each CDR3 is given with its conserved first and last residue. The order of the fields is clone size, D gene, V gene, J gene, CDR3 DNA, CDR3 protein. A D gene is named only where the DNA matches it firmly. The size entry is marked missing in some rows and otherwise reads once, few, many or a size class.

-	TRBD2	TRBV27	TRBJ2-1	TGTGCCAGCATTTTCACTAGCGTAGGTGGTGATGAGCAGTTCTTC	CASIFTSVGGDEQFF
many	TRBD1	TRBV6-5	TRBJ2-7	TGTGCCAGCATTGCGAGACAGGGCTCCTACGAGCAGTACTTC	CASIARQGSYEQYF
few	-	TRBV30	TRBJ2-7	TGTGCCTGGAGCGCCTCGGGCTACGAGCAGTACTTC	CAWSASGYEQYF
-	TRBD1	TRBV28	TRBJ2-3	TGTGCCAGCAGTGAGACAGGGGGCAGTTTCACAGATACGCAGTATTTT	CASSETGGSFTDTQYF
many	TRBD1	TRBV5-8	TRBJ1-5	TGTGCCAGCAGCTCCGGGACAGTCTTTGGTCAGCCCCAGCATTTT	CASSSGTVFGQPQHF
many	-	TRBV12-2	TRBJ1-5	TGTGCAAGTCGCTTAGGGAGTTCCGGGACAGGGAGGCCCAATTGCCAGCCCCAGCATTTT	CASRLGSSGTGRPNCQPQHF
few	TRBD1	TRBV7-9	TRBJ2-1	TGTGCCAGCAGCTCGACCGGGACAGGGGACAATGAGCAGTTCTTC	CASSSTGTGDNEQFF
many	-	TRBV10-3	TRBJ1-4	TGTGCCATCAGTGGTGGCCGAACTAATGAAAAACTGTTTTTT	CAISGGRTNEKLFF
many	-	TRBV5-4	TRBJ2-2	TGTGCCAGCAGCTTGGGCGGGTCCTCTCCCGGGGAGCTGTTTTTT	CASSLGGSSPGELFF
many	-	TRBV27	TRBJ2-1	TGTGCCAGCAGGTCCCTGGACTCTTACAATGAGCAGTTCTTC	CASRSLDSYNEQFF
many	-	TRBV10-3	TRBJ2-1	TGTGCCATCAGTGAGCCCACGGGTGAGCAGTTCTTC	CAISEPTGEQFF
few	-	TRBV6-5	TRBJ2-7	TGTGCCAGCAGGGTCGGACGGAGGGGAGGCAGCGAGCAGTACTTC	CASRVGRRGGSEQYF
few	-	TRBV12-2	TRBJ2-2	TGTGCAAGTCGCTCCCTTTATCCCCCGACAGGGGCCGGGGAGCTGTTTTTT	CASRSLYPPTGAGELFF
many	-	TRBV5-6	TRBJ1-3	TGTGCCAGCAGCTGGGGAGGGGCTGGAAACACCATATATTTT	CASSWGGAGNTIYF
many	-	TRBV28	TRBJ1-4	TGTGCCAGCAGTTTGGCGGGCGCAACTAATGAAAAACTGTTTTTT	CASSLAGATNEKLFF
many	-	TRBV11-2	TRBJ2-7	TGTGCCAGCAGCTTAGGGGCAGGGTTTGACGAGCAGTACTTC	CASSLGAGFDEQYF
few	-	TRBV4-1	TRBJ2-5	TGCGCCAGCAGCCAGCCGGCACTCCGGGGGGCGAAGACCCAGTACTTC	CASSQPALRGAKTQYF
-	TRBD2	TRBV10-3	TRBJ2-5	TGTGCCATCAGTGGGGGGACTAGCGCCGGAGAGACCCAGTACTTC	CAISGGTSAGETQYF
many	TRBD1	TRBV7-6	TRBJ1-4	TGTGCCAGCAGCTTTGCTGTGAGTAGGGACAGGGTGGATGAAAAACTGTTTTTT	CASSFAVSRDRVDEKLFF
many	-	TRBV5-5	TRBJ2-1	TGTGCCAGCAGCCTACCACCTTTGGATGAGCAGTTCTTC	CASSLPPLDEQFF
-	TRBD2	TRBV9	TRBJ2-5	TGTGCCAGCAGTAGCGGGGGGACGAACCAAGAGACCCAGTACTTC	CASSSGGTNQETQYF
many	-	TRBV6-1	TRBJ2-3	TGTGCCAGCTGGAGGGGGCGATTCACAGATACGCAGTATTTT	CASWRGRFTDTQYF
many	-	TRBV10-2	TRBJ2-2	TGCGCCAGCGGTGCGGCGAACACCGGGGAGCTGTTTTTT	CASGAANTGELFF